The 24 T cell receptor beta chains reported below all come from one sample, sequenced in a study of blood T cell repertoires in COVID-19. Produced via immunoSEQ multiplex PCR; TCRdb's table is partial and in-frame only. Of about 60,000 clones listed, approximately 84% are singletons. The sequenced sample consisted of peripheral blood. The receptors here all came from a man aged 60 to 69 with acute or convalescent COVID-19.

This chain joins TRBV4-1 and TRBJ1-6; weak D call: TRBD1 (5 bases). CDR1 and CDR2 from the germline V gene are MGHRA and YSYEKL. Deletions cut 1 base from V and 13 bases from J, with 17 bases between. The CDR3 covers 15 residues. Here the CDR3 DNA reads TGCGCCAGCAGCCAAGGGCAGGGTGGAAGGGATCCCCTCCACTTT. It codes for CASSQGQGGRDPLHF.

The chain combines TRBV5-1 with TRBJ1-3; 7 nucleotides match TRBD1. The CDR3 contains 15 residues. V was pared by 2 bases and J by 2 bases, with 4 bases of the junction left unmatched. Germline assignment: CDR1 SGHRS and CDR2 YFSETQ. CDR3 sequence (DNA): TGCGCCAGCAGCTTCGGGACAGACGCTGGAAACACCATATATTTT. This gives the protein CASSFGTDAGNTIYF.

J is TRBJ2-7 and V is TRBV27; 9 bases are a match to TRBD1. The trim removed 4 bases at V and 9 bases at J, leaving 13 bases unmatched. Germline CDR1 MNHEY, CDR2 SMNVEV (reference sequence). This CDR3 is 15 amino acids long. CDR3 residues: CASSWTGTGTGRQYF. The CDR3, as DNA: TGTGCCAGCAGTTGGACCGGGACAGGGACTGGACGGCAGTACTTC.

A single count supports this clone. The J gene is TRBJ2-1, the V gene TRBV10-2; weak D call: TRBD1 (5 bases). Trimming took off 1 base at V and 1 base at J, with 23 bases between the two ends. CDR3 size: 20 residues. Per the germline V gene, CDR1 is WSHSY and CDR2 is SAAADI. In DNA form, the CDR3 reads TGCGCCAGCAGTGAGTTACTAAGGGGTCGGGTCTCAGGATCCTACAATGAGCAGTTCTTC. It is translated as CASSELLRGRVSGSYNEQFF.

This clone was seen a handful of times. This chain joins TRBV7-6 and TRBJ1-6, with 11 bases identical to TRBD1. The V gene's germline CDR1 is SGHVS and CDR2 FNYEAQ. The CDR3 is 18 residues long. V shed 1 base and J 7 bases; nucleotides not matched to a gene: 9. The CDR3 nucleotides are TGTGCCAGCAGCTTAGTAGGCGCCGGGACAGGGGGAAATTCACCCCTCCACTTT. As protein: CASSLVGAGTGGNSPLHF.

The chain uses TRBV5-6 and TRBJ1-3, with 7 bases fitting TRBD1. The trim removed 1 base at V and 3 bases at J, leaving 4 bases unmatched. Germline V gene sequence: CDR1 SGHDT, CDR2 YYEEEE. The CDR3 runs to 15 residues. The CDR3 DNA sequence: TGTGCCAGCAGCTTGCCCCAGGGGGATGGAAACACCATATATTTT. Translation: CASSLPQGDGNTIYF.

This clone was observed a few times. The V gene is TRBV11-3, the J gene TRBJ2-3; no firm D call. This CDR3 spans 14 amino acids. The germline V gene encodes CDR1 SGHNT and CDR2 YENEEA. Trimming removed 2 bases at V and 4 bases at J, with 10 bases between. CDR3 nucleotides: TGTGCCAGCAGCTTAACACGAGGTCCAGATACGCAGTATTTT. It is translated as CASSLTRGPDTQYF.

CDR3 coding DNA: TGTGCCAGCAGCCCCATGAGGGGGGGGAATGAAAAACTGTTTTTT. Its protein is CASSPMRGGNEKLFF. The chain uses TRBV7-2 and TRBJ1-4; the D gene is possibly TRBD1 (6 bases). Germline lookup yields CDR1 SGHTA and CDR2 FQGNSA. The CDR3 has 15 residues. V lost 5 bases to trimming and J lost 5 bases, with 15 bases between them.

The gene calls are TRBV27 and TRBJ1-2, with D possibly matching TRBD1 (5 bases). CDR1 is MNHEY and CDR2 is SMNVEV in the germline V gene (reference sequence). CDR3 length equals 17 residues. The V gene lost 5 bases and the J gene lost 3 bases, with 22 bases spanning the gap. This CDR3 reads CASSKGMGGGWDYGYTF. CDR3 DNA sequence: TGTGCCAGCAGTAAAGGGATGGGGGGGGGTTGGGACTATGGCTACACCTTC.

The V gene is TRBV2, the J gene TRBJ1-5, with D maybe TRBD1 (6 bases). The CDR3 has 14 amino acids. V was shortened by 7 bases and J by 1 base, with 11 bases between the two germline ends. Germline V CDR1 and CDR2: SNHLY, FYNNEI. The CDR3 protein is CASMDRQSNQPQHF. CDR3 coding DNA: TGTGCCAGCATGGACAGACAAAGCAATCAGCCCCAGCATTTT.

The V gene is TRBV24-1, the J gene TRBJ1-1; perhaps TRBD1 as D (5 bases). In germline, CDR1 is KGHDR, CDR2 SFDVKD. V was trimmed by 4 bases and J by 1 base, leaving 9 bases between them. The CDR3 runs to 14 residues. The CDR3 sequence: CATSDARGNTEAFF. As DNA, the CDR3 is TGTGCCACCAGTGACGCTAGGGGGAACACTGAAGCTTTCTTT.

The CDR3 DNA reads TGTGCCACCACAACAGGGGACTATGGCTACACCTTC. Protein: CATTTGDYGYTF. The J gene is TRBJ1-2, the V gene TRBV6-5; TRBD1 matches at 7 bases. Per germline, CDR1 MNHEY and CDR2 SVGAGI. There are 12 residues in the CDR3. V dropped 10 bases and J dropped 3; count of bases not matched to a gene: 5.

The V and J genes are TRBV6-5 and TRBJ1-6; 9 bases fit TRBD1. This CDR3 has 15 residues. The V gene's germline CDR1 is MNHEY and CDR2 SVGAGI. The V and J ends lost 5 bases and 9 bases, in that order; junction bases with no gene match: 8. The CDR3 loop reads CASSRTGAIGSPLHF. The CDR3 DNA reads TGTGCCAGCAGTCGGACAGGGGCTATCGGTTCACCCCTCCACTTT.

The rearrangement joins TRBV24-1 to TRBJ2-5; TRBD1 matches 7 bases. J was trimmed by 5 bases and V by 4 bases; bases with no gene match: 6. Germline lookup yields CDR1 KGHDR and CDR2 SFDVKD. The length of the CDR3 is 14 residues. CDR3 coding DNA: TGTGCCACCAGTGACCTGGGACAGTCGGAGACCCAGTACTTC. It encodes CATSDLGQSETQYF.

CDR3 region: CASTLAGGRQETQYF. The DNA for the CDR3 is TGTGCCAGCACTTTAGCGGGGGGGCGACAAGAGACCCAGTACTTC. This chain joins TRBV6-5 and TRBJ2-5; 11 bases map to TRBD2. V lost 7 bases, J lost 2 bases, and 6 bases stayed unmatched. This CDR3 region has 15 residues. Germline V gene lookup returns CDR1 MNHEY and CDR2 SVGAGI.

The V gene is TRBV2, the J gene TRBJ1-4, with 12 bases lining up with TRBD1. J lost 10 bases, V lost 6 bases, and 6 bases had no gene match. CDR3 size: 14 residues. Germline values: CDR1 SNHLY, CDR2 FYNNEI. CDR3 protein: CASSAGQGARKLFF. DNA of the CDR3: TGTGCCAGCAGCGCGGGACAGGGGGCAAGAAAACTGTTTTTT.

A few counts support this clone. The chain recombines TRBV7-9 with TRBJ2-7, with 7 bases matching TRBD2. The junction had 10 bases not matched to a gene; V was cut back by 11 bases and J by 6 bases. The CDR3 is 12 amino acids. Germline V gene data show CDR1 as SEHNR and CDR2 as FQNEAQ (reference sequence). The CDR3 sequence is CAFGTIGSEQYF. CDR3 DNA: TGTGCCTTCGGGACTATTGGTAGCGAGCAGTACTTC. The full variable domain, rest sourced from reference TRBV7-9 and TRBJ2-7, is DTGVSQNPRHKITKRGQNVTFRCDPISEHNRLYWYRQTLGQGPEFLTYFQNEAQLEKSRLLSDRFSAERPKGSFSTLEIQRTEQGDSAMYLCAFGTIGSEQYFGPGTRLTVT.

The rearrangement uses TRBV6-1 and TRBJ2-2; maybe TRBD1 (5 bases). V lost 3 bases and J lost 4, with 12 bases in between. From germline, CDR1 is MNHNS and CDR2 SASEGT. This CDR3 is 15 amino acids long. CDR3 in amino acids: CASSEGRAVTGELFF. CDR3 DNA sequence: TGTGCCAGCAGTGAGGGCAGGGCGGTCACCGGGGAGCTGTTTTTT.

This clone has just a few counts. The J gene is TRBJ1-1, the V gene TRBV12-3 or TRBV12-4, with TRBD1 as a possible D gene (5 bases). V lost 3 bases, J lost 5 bases, and 10 bases lay in between. CDR3 length equals 13 residues. The CDR3 DNA reads as TGTGCCAGCAGTTTCCAGGGTGAAACTGAAGCTTTCTTT. Translating gives CASSFQGETEAFF.

This clone appeared a single time. This chain joins TRBV19 and TRBJ2-7, with D perhaps TRBD1 (5 bases). CDR1 and CDR2 (germline): LNHDA, SQIVND (reference sequence). CDR3 length: 15 residues. Trimming shortened V by 11 bases and J by 1 base, and 21 bases separated the two germline ends. The CDR3 loop reads CASSDLARGSYEQYF. Written as DNA, the CDR3 is TGTGCCTCCTCGGACCTTGCTAGGGGATCCTACGAGCAGTACTTC.

This sequence joins TRBV5-1 and TRBJ2-3, with 10 bases identical to TRBD2. CDR1 and CDR2 from the germline V gene are SGHRS and YFSETQ. This CDR3 contains 16 residues. The V segment lost 3 bases and the J segment 8 bases; nucleotides outside the gene matches: 12. The CDR3 coding sequence is TGCGCCAGCAGCTCGAAGGTAGCGGGGGGCCAGAGTACGCAGTATTTT. The encoded protein is CASSSKVAGGQSTQYF.

The chain recombines TRBV29-1 with TRBJ2-5; maybe TRBD2 (6 bases). Germline CDR1 SQVTM, CDR2 ANQGSEA. The CDR3 consists of 12 residues. V was cut by 4 bases and J by 3 bases, with 9 bases left in between. CDR3 in amino acids: CSVGPGEETQYF. DNA of the CDR3: TGCAGCGTTGGCCCGGGAGAAGAGACCCAGTACTTC.

This rearrangement joins TRBV7-2 to TRBJ1-6, with D perhaps TRBD1 (5 bases). The CDR3 consists of 13 residues. V was pared by 6 bases and J by 4 bases, with 7 bases between. Germline V gene lookup returns CDR1 SGHTA and CDR2 FQGNSA. The CDR3 coding sequence is TGTGCCAGCAGTACAGGATATAATTCACCCCTCCACTTT. Translated: CASSTGYNSPLHF.

V gene TRBV6-6 combines with J gene TRBJ1-3; D not certain. Germline CDR1 MNHNY, CDR2 SVGAGI (reference sequence). CDR3 size: 12 residues. Deletions cut 4 bases from V and 8 bases from J, with 9 bases between. For the CDR3, the DNA is TGTGCCAGCAGTTTCGGGTGGGACACCATATATTTT. Translation gives CASSFGWDTIYF.